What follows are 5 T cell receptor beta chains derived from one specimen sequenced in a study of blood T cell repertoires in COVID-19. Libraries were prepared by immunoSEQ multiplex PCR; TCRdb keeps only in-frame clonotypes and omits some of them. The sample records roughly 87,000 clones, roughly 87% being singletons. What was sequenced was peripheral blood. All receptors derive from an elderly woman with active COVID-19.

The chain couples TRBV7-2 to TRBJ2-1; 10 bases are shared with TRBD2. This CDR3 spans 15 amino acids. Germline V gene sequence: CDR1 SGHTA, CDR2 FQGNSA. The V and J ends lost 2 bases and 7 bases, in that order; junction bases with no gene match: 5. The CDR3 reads CASSLNLAGANEQFF. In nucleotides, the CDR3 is TGTGCCAGCAGCTTAAACCTAGCGGGAGCAAATGAGCAGTTCTTC.

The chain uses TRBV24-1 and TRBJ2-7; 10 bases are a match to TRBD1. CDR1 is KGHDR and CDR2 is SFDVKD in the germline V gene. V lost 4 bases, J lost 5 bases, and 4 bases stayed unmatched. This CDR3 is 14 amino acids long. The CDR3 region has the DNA TGTGCCACCAGTGAGGGACAGGGGTACAACGAGCAGTACTTC. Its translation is CATSEGQGYNEQYF.

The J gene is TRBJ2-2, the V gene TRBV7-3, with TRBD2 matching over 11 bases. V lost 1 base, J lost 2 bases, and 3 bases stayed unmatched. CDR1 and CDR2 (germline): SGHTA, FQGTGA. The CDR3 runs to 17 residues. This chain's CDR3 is CASSLSSGRANTGELFF. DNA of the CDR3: TGTGCCAGCAGCTTAAGTAGCGGGAGGGCCAACACCGGGGAGCTGTTTTTT.

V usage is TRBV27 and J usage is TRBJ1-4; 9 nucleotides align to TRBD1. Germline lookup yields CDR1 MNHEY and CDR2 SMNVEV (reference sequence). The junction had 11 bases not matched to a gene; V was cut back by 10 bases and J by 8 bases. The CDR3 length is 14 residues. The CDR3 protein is CATKGGTGTEKLFF. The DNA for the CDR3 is TGTGCCACCAAAGGAGGGACAGGGACAGAAAAACTGTTTTTT.

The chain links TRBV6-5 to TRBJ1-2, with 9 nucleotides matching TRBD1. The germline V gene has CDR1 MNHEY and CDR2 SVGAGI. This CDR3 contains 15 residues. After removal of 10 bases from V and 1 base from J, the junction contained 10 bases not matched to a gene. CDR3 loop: CANKIPGQGNYGYTF. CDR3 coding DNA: TGTGCCAACAAGATCCCGGGACAGGGTAACTATGGCTACACCTTC.